The sequence of this T cell receptor (beta chain) was determined in a study of cytotoxic CD8 clonotypes in ibrutinib-treated CLL. About the research overall: Once treatment had gone on for a median of approximately 11 months, range 6 to 36, response samples were drawn.

Overall study findings and caveats: Clonality correlated strongly with circulating CD8+ T cells and exceeded age-matched healthy donors at baseline. Among the clonotypes, public ones were uncommon and contracted or held stable on treatment.

V lost 1 base to trimming and J lost 1 base, with 3 bases between them. CDR1 and CDR2 (germline): SGHKS, YYEKEE (reference sequence). The CDR3 totals 12 residues. Only in-frame clones appear in the TCRdb table, and some are missing; sequencing was by immunoSEQ multiplex PCR. Of about 74,000 clones in the sample, around 84% are singletons; the top ten hold 7.7%. Worth noting for this clone: The antigen is not known.

The chain recombines TRBV5-5 with TRBJ2-7; D uncertain. This TCR was sampled from a human donor with chronic lymphocytic leukemia. The specimen comprised PBMCs, sampled at disease progression, from a patient treated with ibrutinib. CDR3 region: CASSLSSYEQYF. CDR3 in DNA: TGTGCCAGCAGCTTGTCGTCCTACGAGCAGTACTTC. Full variable domain (remainder filled in from reference TRBV5-5 and TRBJ2-7): DAGVTQSPTHLIKTRGQQVTLRCSPISGHKSVSWYQQVLGQGPQFIFQYYEKEERGRGNFPDRFSARQFPNYSSELNVNALLLGDSALYLCASSLSSYEQYFGPGTRLTVT.